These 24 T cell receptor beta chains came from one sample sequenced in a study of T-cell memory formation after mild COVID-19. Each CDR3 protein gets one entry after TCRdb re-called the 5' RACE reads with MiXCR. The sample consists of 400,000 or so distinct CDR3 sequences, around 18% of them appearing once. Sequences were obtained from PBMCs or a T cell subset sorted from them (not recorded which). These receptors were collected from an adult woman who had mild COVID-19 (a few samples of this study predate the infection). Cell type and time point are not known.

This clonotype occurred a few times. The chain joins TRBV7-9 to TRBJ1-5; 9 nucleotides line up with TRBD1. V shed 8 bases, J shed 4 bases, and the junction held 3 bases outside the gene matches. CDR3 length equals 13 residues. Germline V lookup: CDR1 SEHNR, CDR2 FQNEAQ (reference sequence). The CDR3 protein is CASGTGLNQPQHF. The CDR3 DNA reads TGTGCCAGCGGGACAGGGCTTAATCAGCCCCAGCATTTT.

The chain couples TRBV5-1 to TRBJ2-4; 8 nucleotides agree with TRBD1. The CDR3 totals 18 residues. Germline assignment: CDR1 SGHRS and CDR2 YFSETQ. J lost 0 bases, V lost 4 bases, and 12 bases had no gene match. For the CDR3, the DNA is TGCGCCAGCAGCCCCAGGGGGCTTCTGGAATTAGCCAAAAACATTCAGTACTTC. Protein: CASSPRGLLELAKNIQYF.

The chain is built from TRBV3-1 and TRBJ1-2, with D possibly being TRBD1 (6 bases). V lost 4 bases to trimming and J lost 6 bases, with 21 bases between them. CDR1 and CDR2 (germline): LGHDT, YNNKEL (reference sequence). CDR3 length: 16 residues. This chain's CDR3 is CASSPITGGALNGYTF. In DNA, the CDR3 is TGTGCCAGCAGCCCTATAACGGGGGGCGCTTTGAATGGCTACACCTTC.

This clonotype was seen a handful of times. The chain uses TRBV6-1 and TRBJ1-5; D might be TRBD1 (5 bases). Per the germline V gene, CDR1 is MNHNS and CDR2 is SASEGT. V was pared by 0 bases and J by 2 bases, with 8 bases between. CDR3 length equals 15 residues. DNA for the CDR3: TGTGCCAGCAGTGAAGCTAGGGGTGGCAATCAGCCCCAGCATTTT. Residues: CASSEARGGNQPQHF.

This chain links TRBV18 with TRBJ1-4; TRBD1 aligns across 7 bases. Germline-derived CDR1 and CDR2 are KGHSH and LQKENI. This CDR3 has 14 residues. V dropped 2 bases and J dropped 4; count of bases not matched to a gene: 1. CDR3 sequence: CASSPGTVNEKLFF. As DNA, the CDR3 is TGTGCCAGCTCACCAGGGACAGTTAATGAAAAACTGTTTTTT. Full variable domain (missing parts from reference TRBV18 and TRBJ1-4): NAGVMQNPRHLVRRRGQEARLRCSPMKGHSHVYWYRQLPEEGLKFMVYLQKENIIDESGMPKERFSAEFPKEGPSILRIQQVVRGDSAAYFCASSPGTVNEKLFFGSGTQLSVL.

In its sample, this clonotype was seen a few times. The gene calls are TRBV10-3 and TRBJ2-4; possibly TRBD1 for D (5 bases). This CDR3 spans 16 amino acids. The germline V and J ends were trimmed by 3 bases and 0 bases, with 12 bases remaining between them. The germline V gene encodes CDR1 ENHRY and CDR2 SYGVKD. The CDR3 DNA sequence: TGTGCCATCAGTGAAGGGGCAGAACTAGCCAAAAACATTCAGTACTTC. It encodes CAISEGAELAKNIQYF.

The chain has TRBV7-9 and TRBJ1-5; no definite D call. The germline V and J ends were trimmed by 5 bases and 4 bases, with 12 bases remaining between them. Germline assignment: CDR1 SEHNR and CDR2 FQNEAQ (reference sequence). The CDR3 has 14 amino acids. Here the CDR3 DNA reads TGTGCCAGCAGCCCCGTCGGCGGGAATCAGCCCCAGCATTTT. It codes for CASSPVGGNQPQHF. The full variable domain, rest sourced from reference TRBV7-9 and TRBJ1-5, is DTGVSQNPRHKITKRGQNVTFRCDPISEHNRLYWYRQTLGQGPEFLTYFQNEAQLEKSRLLSDRFSAERPKGSFSTLEIQRTEQGDSAMYLCASSPVGGNQPQHFGDGTRLSIL.

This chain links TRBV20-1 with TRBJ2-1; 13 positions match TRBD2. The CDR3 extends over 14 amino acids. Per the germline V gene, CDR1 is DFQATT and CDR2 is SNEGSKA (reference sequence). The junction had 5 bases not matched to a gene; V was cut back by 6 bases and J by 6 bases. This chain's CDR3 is CSATGTSGINEQFF. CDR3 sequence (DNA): TGCAGTGCGACCGGGACTAGCGGGATCAATGAGCAGTTCTTC.

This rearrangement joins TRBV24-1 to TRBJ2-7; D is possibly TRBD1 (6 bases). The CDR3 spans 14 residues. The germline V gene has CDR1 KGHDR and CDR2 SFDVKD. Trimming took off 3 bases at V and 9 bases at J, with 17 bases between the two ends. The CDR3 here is CATSDTGFGERQYF. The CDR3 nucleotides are TGTGCCACCAGTGATACAGGGTTTGGCGAAAGGCAGTACTTC.

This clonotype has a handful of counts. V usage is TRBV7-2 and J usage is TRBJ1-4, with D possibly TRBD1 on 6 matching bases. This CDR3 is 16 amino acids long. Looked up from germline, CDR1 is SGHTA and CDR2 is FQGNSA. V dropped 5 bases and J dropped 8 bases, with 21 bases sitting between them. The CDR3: CASSPELQGRGEKLFF. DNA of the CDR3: TGTGCCAGCAGCCCCGAATTACAGGGTCGGGGGGAAAAACTGTTTTTT.

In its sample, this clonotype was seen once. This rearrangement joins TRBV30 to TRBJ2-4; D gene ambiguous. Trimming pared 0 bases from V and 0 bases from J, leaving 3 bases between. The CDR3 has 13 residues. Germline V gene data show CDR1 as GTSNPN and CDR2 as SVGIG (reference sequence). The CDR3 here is CAWSVQAKNIQYF. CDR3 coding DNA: TGTGCCTGGAGTGTACAAGCCAAAAACATTCAGTACTTC.

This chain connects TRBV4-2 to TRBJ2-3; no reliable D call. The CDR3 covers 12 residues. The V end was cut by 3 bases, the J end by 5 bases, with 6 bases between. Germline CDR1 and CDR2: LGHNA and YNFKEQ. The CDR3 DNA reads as TGTGCCAGCAGCCAGCCGTTAGATACGCAGTATTTT. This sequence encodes CASSQPLDTQYF.

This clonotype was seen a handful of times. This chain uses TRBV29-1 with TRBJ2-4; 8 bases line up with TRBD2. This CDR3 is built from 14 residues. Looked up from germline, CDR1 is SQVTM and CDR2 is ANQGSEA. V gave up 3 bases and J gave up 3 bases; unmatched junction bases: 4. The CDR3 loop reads CSVDGRGDKNIQYF. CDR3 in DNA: TGCAGCGTTGACGGGAGGGGCGACAAAAACATTCAGTACTTC.

The chain's CDR3 is CASSSWTGGNTEAFF. CDR3 sequence (DNA): TGTGCCAGCAGCTCCTGGACAGGGGGCAACACTGAAGCTTTCTTT. The V and J genes are TRBV7-2 and TRBJ1-1; 11 nucleotides agree with TRBD1. Germline values: CDR1 SGHTA, CDR2 FQGNSA. This CDR3 comprises 15 residues. V shed 4 bases and J 2 bases; nucleotides not matched to a gene: 3.

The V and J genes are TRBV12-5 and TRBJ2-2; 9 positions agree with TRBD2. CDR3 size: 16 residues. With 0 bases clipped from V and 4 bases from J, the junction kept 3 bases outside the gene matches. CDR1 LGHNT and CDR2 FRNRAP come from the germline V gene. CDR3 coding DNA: TGTGCTAGTGGTTTGGTACCACTAGCGGGCACCGGGGAGCTGTTTTTT. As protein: CASGLVPLAGTGELFF. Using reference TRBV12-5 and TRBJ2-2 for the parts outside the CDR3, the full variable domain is DARVTQTPRHKVTEMGQEVTMRCQPILGHNTVFWYRQTMMQGLELLAYFRNRAPLDDSGMPKDRFSAEMPDATLATLKIQPSEPRDSAVYFCASGLVPLAGTGELFFGEGSRLTVL.

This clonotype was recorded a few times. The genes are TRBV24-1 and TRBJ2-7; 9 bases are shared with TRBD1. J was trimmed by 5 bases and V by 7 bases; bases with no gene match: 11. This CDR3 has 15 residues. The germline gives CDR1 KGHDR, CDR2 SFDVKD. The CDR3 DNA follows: TGTGCCACCAGCCATAGAACAGGGGGCTTCGACGAGCAGTACTTC. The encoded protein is CATSHRTGGFDEQYF.

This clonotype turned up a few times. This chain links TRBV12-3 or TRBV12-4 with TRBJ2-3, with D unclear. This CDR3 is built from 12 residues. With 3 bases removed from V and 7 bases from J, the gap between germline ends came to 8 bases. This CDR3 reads CASSFGENTQYF. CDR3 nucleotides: TGTGCCAGCAGTTTTGGGGAAAATACGCAGTATTTT.

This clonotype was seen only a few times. CDR3 in amino acids: CASSYQSGRAGYEQYF. The CDR3, as DNA: TGTGCCAGCAGTTACCAAAGCGGGAGGGCCGGCTACGAGCAGTACTTC. This chain links TRBV6-5 with TRBJ2-7; 10 positions match TRBD2. This CDR3 comprises 16 residues. Looked up from germline, CDR1 is MNHEY and CDR2 is SVGAGI. V lost 2 bases, J lost 3 bases, and 7 bases stayed unmatched.

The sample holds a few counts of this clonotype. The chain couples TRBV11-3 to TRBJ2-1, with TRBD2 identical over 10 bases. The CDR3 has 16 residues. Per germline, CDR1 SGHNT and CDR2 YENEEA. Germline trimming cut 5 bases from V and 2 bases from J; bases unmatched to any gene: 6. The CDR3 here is CASSTSGKVAYNEQFF. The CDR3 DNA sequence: TGTGCCAGCAGCACTAGCGGGAAGGTGGCCTACAATGAGCAGTTCTTC.

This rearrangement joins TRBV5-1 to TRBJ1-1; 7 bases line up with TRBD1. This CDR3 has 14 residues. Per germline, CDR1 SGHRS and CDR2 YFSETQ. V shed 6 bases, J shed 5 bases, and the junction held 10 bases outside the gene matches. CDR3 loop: CASTTGQVNTEAFF. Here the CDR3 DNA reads TGCGCCAGCACTACCGGACAGGTAAATACTGAAGCTTTCTTT.

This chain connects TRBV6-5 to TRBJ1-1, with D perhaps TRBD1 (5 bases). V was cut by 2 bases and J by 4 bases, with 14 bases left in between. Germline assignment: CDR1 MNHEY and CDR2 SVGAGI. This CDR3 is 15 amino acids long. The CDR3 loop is CASSYHIGEATEAFF. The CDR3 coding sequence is TGTGCCAGCAGTTACCACATAGGGGAGGCCACTGAAGCTTTCTTT.

The CDR3 region has the DNA TGTGCCAGCAGGGACCTCTACAGGGTTGAGGGCTACACCTTC. It yields the protein CASRDLYRVEGYTF. The chain combines TRBV2 with TRBJ1-2, with D possibly TRBD1 on 6 matching bases. The CDR3 loop spans 14 amino acids. Germline V gives CDR1 SNHLY, CDR2 FYNNEI. V lost 6 bases and J lost 8, with 19 bases in between.

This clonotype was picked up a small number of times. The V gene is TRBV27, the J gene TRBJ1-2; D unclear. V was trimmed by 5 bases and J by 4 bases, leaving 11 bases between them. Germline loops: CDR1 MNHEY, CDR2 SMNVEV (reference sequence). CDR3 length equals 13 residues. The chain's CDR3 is CASSVGRAYGYTF. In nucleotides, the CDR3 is TGTGCCAGCAGTGTCGGACGGGCCTATGGCTACACCTTC.

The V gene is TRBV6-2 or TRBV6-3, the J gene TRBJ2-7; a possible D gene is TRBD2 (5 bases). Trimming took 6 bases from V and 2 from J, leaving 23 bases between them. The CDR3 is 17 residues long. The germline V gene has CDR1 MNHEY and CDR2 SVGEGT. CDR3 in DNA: TGTGCCAGCAGACCATGGGGAAGAGGGCGGTACCCCTACGAGCAGTACTTC. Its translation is CASRPWGRGRYPYEQYF.